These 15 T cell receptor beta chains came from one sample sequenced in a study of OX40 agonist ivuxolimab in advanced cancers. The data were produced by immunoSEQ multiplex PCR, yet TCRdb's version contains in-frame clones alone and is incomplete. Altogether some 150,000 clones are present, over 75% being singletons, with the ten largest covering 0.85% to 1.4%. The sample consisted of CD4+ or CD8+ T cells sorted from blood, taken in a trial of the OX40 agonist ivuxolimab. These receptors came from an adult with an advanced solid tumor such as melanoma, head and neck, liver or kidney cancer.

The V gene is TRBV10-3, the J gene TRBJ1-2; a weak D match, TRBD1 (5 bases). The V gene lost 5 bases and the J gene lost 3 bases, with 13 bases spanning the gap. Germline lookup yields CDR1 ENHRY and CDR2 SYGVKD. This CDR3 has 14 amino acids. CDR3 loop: CAISQQDKDYGYTF. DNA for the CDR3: TGTGCCATCAGTCAACAGGATAAGGACTATGGCTACACCTTC.

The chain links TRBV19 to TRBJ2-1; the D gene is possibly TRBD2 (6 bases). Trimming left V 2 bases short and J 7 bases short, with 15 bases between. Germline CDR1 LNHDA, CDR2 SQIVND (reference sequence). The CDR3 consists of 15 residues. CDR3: CASSISAGYSNEQFF. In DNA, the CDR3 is TGTGCCAGTAGTATATCTGCGGGGTATTCAAATGAGCAGTTCTTC.

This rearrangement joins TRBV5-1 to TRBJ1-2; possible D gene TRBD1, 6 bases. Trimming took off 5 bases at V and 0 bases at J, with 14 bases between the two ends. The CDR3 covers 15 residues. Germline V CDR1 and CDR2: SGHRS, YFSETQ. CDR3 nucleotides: TGCGCCAGCAGTTCCGACGGACAGTCTAACTATGGCTACACCTTC. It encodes CASSSDGQSNYGYTF.

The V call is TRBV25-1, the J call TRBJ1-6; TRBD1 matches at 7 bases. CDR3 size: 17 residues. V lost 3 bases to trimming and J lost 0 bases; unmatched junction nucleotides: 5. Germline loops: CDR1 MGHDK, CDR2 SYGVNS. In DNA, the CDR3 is TGTGCCAGCAGTGATAGGGGGCCAAGCTCCTATAATTCACCCCTCCACTTT. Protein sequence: CASSDRGPSSYNSPLHF.

The CDR3 here is CASRTPLGRTEAFF. The CDR3 DNA sequence: TGTGCCAGCAGGACCCCCCTGGGTAGGACTGAAGCTTTCTTT. V is TRBV6-1 and J is TRBJ1-1; no definite D call. The CDR3 spans 14 residues. Between the trimmed V and J ends, which lost 6 bases and 5 bases, there was a span of 16 bases. The germline gives CDR1 MNHNS, CDR2 SASEGT.

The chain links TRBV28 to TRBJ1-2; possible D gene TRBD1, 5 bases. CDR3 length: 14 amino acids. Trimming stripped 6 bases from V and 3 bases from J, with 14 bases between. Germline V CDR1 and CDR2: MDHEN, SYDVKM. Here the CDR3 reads CASREGTSYYGYTF. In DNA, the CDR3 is TGTGCCAGCAGGGAGGGGACCTCTTACTATGGCTACACCTTC.

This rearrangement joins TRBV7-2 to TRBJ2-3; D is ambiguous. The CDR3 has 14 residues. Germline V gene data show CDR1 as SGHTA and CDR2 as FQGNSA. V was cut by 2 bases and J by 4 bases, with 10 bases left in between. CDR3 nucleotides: TGTGCCAGCAGCTTATTGGCGAATCCAGATACGCAGTATTTT. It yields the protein CASSLLANPDTQYF.

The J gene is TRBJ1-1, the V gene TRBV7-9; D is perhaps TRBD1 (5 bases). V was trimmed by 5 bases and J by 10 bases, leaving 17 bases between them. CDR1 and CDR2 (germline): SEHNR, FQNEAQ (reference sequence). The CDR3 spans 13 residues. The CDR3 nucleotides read TGTGCCAGCAGCCGGGACGGTCTCACTCGAGCTTTCTTT. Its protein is CASSRDGLTRAFF.

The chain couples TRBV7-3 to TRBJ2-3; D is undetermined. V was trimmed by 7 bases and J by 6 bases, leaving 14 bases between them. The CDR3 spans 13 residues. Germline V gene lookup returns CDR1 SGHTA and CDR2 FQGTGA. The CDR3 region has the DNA TGTGCCAGCACCATAACCCCCGGCGATACGCAGTATTTT. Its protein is CASTITPGDTQYF.

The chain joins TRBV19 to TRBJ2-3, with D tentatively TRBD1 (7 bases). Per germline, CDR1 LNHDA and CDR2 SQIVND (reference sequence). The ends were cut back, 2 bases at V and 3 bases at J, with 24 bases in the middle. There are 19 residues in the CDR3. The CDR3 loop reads CASSIFAARTGGKTDTQYF. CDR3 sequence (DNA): TGTGCCAGTAGTATATTCGCGGCGCGGACAGGAGGGAAAACAGATACGCAGTATTTT.

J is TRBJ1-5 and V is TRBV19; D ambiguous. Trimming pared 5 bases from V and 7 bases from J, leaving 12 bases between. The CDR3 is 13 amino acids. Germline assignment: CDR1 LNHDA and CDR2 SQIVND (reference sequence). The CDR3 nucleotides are TGTGCCAGTAGTCCGGCACGTGAACAGCCCCAGCATTTT. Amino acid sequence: CASSPAREQPQHF.

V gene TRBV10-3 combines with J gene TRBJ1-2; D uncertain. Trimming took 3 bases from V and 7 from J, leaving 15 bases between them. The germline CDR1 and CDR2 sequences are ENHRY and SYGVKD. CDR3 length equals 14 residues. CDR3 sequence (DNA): TGTGCCATCAGTGATCCGGTTGAGGGAGGTGGCTACACCTTC. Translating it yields CAISDPVEGGGYTF.

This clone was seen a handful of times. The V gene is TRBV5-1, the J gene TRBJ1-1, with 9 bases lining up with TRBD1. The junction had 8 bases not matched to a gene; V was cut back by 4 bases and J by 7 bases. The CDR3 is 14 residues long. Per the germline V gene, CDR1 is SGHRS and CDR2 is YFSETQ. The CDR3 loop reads CASSEQGATDEAFF. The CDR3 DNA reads TGCGCCAGCAGCGAACAGGGGGCGACCGATGAAGCTTTCTTT.

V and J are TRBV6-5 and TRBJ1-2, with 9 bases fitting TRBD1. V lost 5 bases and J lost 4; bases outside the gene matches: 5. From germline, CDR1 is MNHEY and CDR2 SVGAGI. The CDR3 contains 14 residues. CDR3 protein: CASSRQGGGYGYTF. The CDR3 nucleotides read TGTGCCAGCAGTAGACAGGGGGGTGGCTATGGCTACACCTTC.

CDR3 DNA: TGTGCCAGCAGTTTGGACAGATACACATACGAGCAGTACTTC. Its translation: CASSLDRYTYEQYF. This chain connects TRBV27 to TRBJ2-7; tentative D call: TRBD1 (6 bases). The length of the CDR3 is 14 residues. Germline loops: CDR1 MNHEY, CDR2 SMNVEV (reference sequence). V lost 3 bases, J lost 4 bases, and 13 bases lay in between.